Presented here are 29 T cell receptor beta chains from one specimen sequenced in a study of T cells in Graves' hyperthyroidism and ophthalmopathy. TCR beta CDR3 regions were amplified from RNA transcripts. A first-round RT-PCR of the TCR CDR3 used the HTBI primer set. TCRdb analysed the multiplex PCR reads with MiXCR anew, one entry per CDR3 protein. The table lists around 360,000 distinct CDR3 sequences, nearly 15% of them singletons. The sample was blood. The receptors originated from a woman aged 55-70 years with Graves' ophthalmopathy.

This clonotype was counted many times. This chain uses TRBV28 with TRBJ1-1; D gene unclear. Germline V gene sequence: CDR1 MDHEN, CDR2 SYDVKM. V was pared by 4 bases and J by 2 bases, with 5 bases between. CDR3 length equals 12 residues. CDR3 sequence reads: CASSWPNTEAFF. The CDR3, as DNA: TGTGCCAGCAGTTGGCCTAACACTGAAGCTTTCTTT.

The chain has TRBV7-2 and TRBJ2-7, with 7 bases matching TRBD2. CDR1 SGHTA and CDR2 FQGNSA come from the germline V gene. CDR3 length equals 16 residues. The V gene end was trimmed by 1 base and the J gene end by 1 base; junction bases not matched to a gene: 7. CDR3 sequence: CASSLGGGIPSYEQYF. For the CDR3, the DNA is TGTGCCAGCAGCTTAGGGGGGGGGATCCCATCCTACGAGCAGTACTTC.

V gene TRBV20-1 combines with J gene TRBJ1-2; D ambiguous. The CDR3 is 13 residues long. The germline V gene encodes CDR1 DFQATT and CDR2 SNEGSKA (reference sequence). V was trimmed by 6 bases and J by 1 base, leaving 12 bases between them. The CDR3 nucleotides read TGCAGTGCCCCTTCCCCAGTTAACTATGGCTACACCTTC. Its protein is CSAPSPVNYGYTF.

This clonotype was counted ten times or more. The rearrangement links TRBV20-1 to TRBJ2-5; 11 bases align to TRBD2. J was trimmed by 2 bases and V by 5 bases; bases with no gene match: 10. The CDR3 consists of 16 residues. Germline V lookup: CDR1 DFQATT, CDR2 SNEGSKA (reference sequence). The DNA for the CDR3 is TGCAGTGCTGGAAAACTAGCGGGGGCCACTCAAGAGACCCAGTACTTC. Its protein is CSAGKLAGATQETQYF.

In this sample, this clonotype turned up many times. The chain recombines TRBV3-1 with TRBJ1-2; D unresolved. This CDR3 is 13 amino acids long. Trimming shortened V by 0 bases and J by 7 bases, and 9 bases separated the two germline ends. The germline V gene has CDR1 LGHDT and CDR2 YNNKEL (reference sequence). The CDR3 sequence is CASSQEGVGGYTF. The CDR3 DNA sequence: TGTGCCAGCAGCCAAGAAGGTGTGGGTGGCTACACCTTC.

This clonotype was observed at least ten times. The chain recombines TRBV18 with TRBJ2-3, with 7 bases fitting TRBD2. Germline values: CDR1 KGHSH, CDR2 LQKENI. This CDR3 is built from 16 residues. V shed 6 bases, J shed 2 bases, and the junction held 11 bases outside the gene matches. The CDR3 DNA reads TGTGCCAGCTCCCATGGCGGGGGAGGATCCACAGATACGCAGTATTTT. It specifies CASSHGGGGSTDTQYF.

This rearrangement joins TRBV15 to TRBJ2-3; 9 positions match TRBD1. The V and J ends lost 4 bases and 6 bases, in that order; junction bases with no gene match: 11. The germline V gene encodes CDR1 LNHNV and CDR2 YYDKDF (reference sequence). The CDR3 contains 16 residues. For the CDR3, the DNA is TGTGCCACCAGCAAAGGCCGGGACAGGGCTGTGGATACGCAGTATTTT. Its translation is CATSKGRDRAVDTQYF.

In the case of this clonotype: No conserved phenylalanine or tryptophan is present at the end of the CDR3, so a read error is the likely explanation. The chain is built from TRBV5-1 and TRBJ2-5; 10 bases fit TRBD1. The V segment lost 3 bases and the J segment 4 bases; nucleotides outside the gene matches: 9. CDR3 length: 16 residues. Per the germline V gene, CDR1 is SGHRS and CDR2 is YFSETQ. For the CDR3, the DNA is TGCGCCAGCAGCTCCGGGACAGGGGTCCGTCGAGAGACCCAGTACTCC. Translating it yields CASSSGTGVRRETQYS.

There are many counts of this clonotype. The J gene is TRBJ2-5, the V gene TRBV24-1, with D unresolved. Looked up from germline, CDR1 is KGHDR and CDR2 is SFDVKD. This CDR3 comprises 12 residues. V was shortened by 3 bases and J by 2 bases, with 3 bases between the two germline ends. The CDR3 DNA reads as TGTGCCACCAGTGATCATCAAGAGACCCAGTACTTC. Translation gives CATSDHQETQYF.

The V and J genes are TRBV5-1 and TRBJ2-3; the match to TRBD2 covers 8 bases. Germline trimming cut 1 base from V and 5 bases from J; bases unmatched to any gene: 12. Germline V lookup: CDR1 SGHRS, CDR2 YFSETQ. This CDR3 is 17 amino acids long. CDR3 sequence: CASSLTLMSGGLDTQYF. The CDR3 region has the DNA TGCGCCAGCAGCTTGACTCTTATGAGCGGGGGTTTAGATACGCAGTATTTT. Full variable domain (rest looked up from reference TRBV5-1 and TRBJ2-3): KAGVTQTPRYLIKTRGQQVTLSCSPISGHRSVSWYQQTPGQGLQFLFEYFSETQRNKGNFPGRFSGRQFSNSRSEMNVSTLELGDSALYLCASSLTLMSGGLDTQYFGPGTRLTVL.

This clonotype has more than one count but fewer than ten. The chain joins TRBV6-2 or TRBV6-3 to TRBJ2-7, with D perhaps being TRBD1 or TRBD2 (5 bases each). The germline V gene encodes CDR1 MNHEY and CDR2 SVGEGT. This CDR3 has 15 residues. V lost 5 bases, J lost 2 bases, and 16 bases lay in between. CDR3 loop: CASSTIGDPTYEQYF. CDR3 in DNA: TGTGCCAGCAGTACGATAGGGGACCCCACCTACGAGCAGTACTTC.

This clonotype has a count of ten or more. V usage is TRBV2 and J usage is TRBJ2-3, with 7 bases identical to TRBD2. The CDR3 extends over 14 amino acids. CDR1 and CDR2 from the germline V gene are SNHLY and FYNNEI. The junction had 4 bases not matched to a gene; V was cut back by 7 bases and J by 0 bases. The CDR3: CASKAGRSTDTQYF. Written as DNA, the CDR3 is TGTGCCAGCAAAGCGGGACGTAGCACAGATACGCAGTATTTT.

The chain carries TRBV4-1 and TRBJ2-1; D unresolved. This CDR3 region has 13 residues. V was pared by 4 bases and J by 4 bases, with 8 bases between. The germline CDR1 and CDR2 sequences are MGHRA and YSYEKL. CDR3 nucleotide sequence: TGCGCCAGCAGCCCGGCACCGTACAATGAGCAGTTCTTC. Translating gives CASSPAPYNEQFF.

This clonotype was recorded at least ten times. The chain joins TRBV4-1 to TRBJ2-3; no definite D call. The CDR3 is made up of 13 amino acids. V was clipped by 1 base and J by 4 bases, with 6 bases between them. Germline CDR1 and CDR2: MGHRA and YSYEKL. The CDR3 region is CASSQVGADTQYF. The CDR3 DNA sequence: TGCGCCAGCAGCCAAGTGGGCGCAGATACGCAGTATTTT.

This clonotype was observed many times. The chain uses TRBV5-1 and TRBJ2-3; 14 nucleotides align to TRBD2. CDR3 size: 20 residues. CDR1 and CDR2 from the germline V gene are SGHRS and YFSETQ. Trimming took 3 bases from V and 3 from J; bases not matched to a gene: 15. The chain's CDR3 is CASSSRPAGTSGSVTDTQYF. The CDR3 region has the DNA TGCGCCAGCAGCTCCCGCCCTGCCGGGACTAGCGGGAGTGTGACAGATACGCAGTATTTT.

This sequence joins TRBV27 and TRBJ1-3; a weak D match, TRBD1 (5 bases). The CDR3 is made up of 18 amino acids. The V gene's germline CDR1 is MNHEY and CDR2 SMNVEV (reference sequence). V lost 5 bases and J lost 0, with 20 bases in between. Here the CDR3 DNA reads TGTGCCAGCAGTCCCCGACGGGGCCCAAACCACTCTGGAAACACCATATATTTT. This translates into CASSPRRGPNHSGNTIYF.

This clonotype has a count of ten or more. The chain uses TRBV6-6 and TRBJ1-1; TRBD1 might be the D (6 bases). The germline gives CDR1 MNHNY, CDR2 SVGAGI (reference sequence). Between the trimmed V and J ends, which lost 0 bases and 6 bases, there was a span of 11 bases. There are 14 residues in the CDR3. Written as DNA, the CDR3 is TGTGCCAGCAGTTACTCGGGGGGGGGCGCTGAAGCTTTCTTT. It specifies CASSYSGGGAEAFF.

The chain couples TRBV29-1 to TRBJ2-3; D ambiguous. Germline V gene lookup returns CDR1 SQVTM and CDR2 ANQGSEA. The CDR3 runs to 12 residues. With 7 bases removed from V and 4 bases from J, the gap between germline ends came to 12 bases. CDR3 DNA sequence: TGCAGCGCCGCCGGAGCGCCAGATACGCAGTATTTT. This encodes CSAAGAPDTQYF.

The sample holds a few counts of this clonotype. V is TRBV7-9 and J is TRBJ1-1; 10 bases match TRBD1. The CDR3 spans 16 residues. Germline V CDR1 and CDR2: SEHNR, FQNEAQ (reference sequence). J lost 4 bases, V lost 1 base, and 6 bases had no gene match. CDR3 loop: CASSLVKTGGPTEAFF. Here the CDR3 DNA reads TGTGCCAGCAGCTTAGTCAAGACAGGGGGCCCCACTGAAGCTTTCTTT. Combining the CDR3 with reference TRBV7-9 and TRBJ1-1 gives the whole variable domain DTGVSQNPRHKITKRGQNVTFRCDPISEHNRLYWYRQTLGQGPEFLTYFQNEAQLEKSRLLSDRFSAERPKGSFSTLEIQRTEQGDSAMYLCASSLVKTGGPTEAFFGQGTRLTVV.

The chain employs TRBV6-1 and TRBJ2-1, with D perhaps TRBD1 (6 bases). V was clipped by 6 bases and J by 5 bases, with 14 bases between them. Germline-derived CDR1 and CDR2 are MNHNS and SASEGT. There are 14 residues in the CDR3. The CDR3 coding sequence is TGTGCCAGCAGACCCCTAACAGGGAACAATGAGCAGTTCTTC. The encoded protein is CASRPLTGNNEQFF.

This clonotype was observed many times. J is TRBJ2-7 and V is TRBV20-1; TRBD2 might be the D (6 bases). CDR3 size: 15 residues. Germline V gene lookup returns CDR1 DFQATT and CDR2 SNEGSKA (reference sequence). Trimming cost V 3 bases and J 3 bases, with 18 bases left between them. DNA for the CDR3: TGCAGTGCTAGTCTAGTTGGAGGAGGGGTCTACGAGCAGTACTTC. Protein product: CSASLVGGGVYEQYF.

The CDR3 DNA reads TGCGCCAGCAGCCAAGAGGAGCGGGGGTCCGGCAATGAGCAGTTCTTC. It is translated as CASSQEERGSGNEQFF. This chain links TRBV4-1 with TRBJ2-1; TRBD2 matches 8 bases. CDR3 size: 16 residues. V gave up 0 bases and J gave up 6 bases; unmatched junction bases: 7. Germline V gene sequence: CDR1 MGHRA, CDR2 YSYEKL.

The CDR3 is CASSEILPSSYNSPLHF. The CDR3 DNA reads as TGTGCCAGCAGTGAAATCCTTCCGAGCTCCTATAATTCACCCCTCCACTTT. The V and J genes are TRBV2 and TRBJ1-6; D is ambiguous. Looked up from germline, CDR1 is SNHLY and CDR2 is FYNNEI. V was trimmed by 2 bases and J by 0 bases, leaving 11 bases between them. This CDR3 is built from 17 residues.

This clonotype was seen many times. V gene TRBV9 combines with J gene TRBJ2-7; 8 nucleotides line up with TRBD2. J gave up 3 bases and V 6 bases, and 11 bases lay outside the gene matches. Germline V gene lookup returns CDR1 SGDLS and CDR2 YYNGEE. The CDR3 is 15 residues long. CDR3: CASTRGSGMVYEQYF. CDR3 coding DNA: TGTGCCAGCACCCGGGGTAGCGGGATGGTCTACGAGCAGTACTTC. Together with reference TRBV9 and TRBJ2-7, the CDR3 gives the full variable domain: DSGVTQTPKHLITATGQRVTLRCSPRSGDLSVYWYQQSLDQGLQFLIQYYNGEERAKGNILERFSAQQFPDLHSELNLSSLELGDSALYFCASTRGSGMVYEQYFGPGTRLTVT.

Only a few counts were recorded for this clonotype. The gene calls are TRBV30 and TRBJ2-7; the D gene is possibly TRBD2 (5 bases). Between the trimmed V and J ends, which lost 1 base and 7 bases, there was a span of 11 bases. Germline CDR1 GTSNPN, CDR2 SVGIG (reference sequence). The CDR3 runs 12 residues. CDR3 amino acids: CAWSAGLLEQYF. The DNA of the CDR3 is TGTGCCTGGAGTGCCGGACTTCTGGAGCAGTACTTC.

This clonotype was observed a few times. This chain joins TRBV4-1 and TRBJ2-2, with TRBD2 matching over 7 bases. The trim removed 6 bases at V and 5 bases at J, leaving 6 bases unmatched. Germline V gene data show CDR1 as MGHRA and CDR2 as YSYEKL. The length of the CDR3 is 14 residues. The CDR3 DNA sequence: TGCGCCAGCAGAGGGGTGGGGGGGACCGGGGAGCTGTTTTTT. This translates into CASRGVGGTGELFF.

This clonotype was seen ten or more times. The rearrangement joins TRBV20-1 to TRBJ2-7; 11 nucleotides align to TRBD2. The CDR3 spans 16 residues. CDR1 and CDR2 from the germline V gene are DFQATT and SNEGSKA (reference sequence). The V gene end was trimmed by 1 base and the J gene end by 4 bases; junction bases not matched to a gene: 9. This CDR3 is CSARALAGESWYEQYF. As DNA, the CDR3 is TGCAGTGCTAGAGCACTAGCGGGAGAAAGTTGGTACGAGCAGTACTTC.

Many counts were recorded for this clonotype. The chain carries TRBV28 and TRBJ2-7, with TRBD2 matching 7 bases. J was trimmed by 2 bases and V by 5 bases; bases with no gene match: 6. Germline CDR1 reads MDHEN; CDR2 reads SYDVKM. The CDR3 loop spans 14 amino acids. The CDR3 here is CASSLTGTTYEQYF. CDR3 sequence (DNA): TGTGCCAGCAGTCTAACCGGGACTACCTACGAGCAGTACTTC.

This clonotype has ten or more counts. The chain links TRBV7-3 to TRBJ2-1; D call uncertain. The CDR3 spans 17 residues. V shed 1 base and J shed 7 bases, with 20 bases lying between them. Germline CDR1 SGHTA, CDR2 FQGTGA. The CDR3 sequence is CASSLSLTWAGTNEQFF. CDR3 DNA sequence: TGTGCCAGCAGCTTAAGCTTAACTTGGGCAGGTACTAATGAGCAGTTCTTC. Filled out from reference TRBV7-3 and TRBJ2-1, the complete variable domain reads GAGVSQTPSNKVTEKGKYVELRCDPISGHTALYWYRQSLGQGPEFLIYFQGTGAADDSGLPNDRFFAVRPEGSVSTLKIQRTERGDSAVYLCASSLSLTWAGTNEQFFGPGTRLTVL.